This section outlines one T cell receptor (beta chain) sequence together with its context. Its target is unknown. Germline CDR1 and CDR2: SEHNR and FQNEAQ (reference sequence). The CDR3 sequence is 15 residues long. V trimming: 5 bases; J trimming: 0 bases; junction bases outside the gene matches: 3. The data are from a study of CD8 T cells in ankylosing spondylitis. From the 5' RACE reads, TCRdb called clonotypes with MiXCR, one entry per CDR3 protein. This sample carries hundreds of thousands of distinct CDR3 sequences, 20% to 30% of them seen once, and the ten largest clones take over 0.8%. General study results and limits: Past studies reported some motif variants in reactive arthritis synovial fluid and blood. Significant enrichment of disease-linked clones was reportedly seen in matched ankylosing spondylitis synovial fluid. The disease-linked clones had a CD8+ phenotype and low blood frequencies. Typical of ankylosing spondylitis blood, it appeared, was a TCR beta motif of seven to nine highly homologous variants.

The TCR was taken from a male donor with ankylosing spondylitis. Material: blood, either unsorted or a sorted T cell fraction (not recorded which). This chain connects TRBV7-9 to TRBJ2-3; 9 bases match TRBD2. The CDR3 region is CASSPAGGSTDTQYF. Written as DNA, the CDR3 is TGTGCCAGCAGCCCGGCGGGGGGGAGCACAGATACGCAGTATTTT.